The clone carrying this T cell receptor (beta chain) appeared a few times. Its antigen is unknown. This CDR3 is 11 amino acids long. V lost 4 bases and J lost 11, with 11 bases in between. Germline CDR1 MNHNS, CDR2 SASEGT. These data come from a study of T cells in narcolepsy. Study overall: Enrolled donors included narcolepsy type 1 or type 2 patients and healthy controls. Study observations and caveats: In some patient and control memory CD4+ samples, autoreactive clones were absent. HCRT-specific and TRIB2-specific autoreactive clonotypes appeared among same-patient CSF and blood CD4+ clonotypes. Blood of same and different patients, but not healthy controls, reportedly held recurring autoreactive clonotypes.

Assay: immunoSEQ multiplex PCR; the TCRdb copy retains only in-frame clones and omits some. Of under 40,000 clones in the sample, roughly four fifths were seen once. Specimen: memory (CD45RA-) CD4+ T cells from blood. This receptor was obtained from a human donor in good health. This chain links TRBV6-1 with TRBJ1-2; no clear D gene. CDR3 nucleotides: TGTGCCAGCAGTGCAACAGCGGTTTACACCTTC. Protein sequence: CASSATAVYTF.